This TCR beta chain was identified during a study of blood T cell repertoires in COVID-19. V shed 4 bases, J shed 0 bases, and the junction held 6 bases outside the gene matches. The CDR3 contains 15 residues. Germline assignment: CDR1 SGDLS and CDR2 YYNGEE. Produced via immunoSEQ multiplex PCR; TCRdb's table is partial and in-frame only. The table shows almost 25,000 clones, with about 81% occurring only once. The gene calls are TRBV9 and TRBJ1-1, with 7 bases fitting TRBD1. Source material: peripheral blood. The sequence was collected from a woman in her 70s with COVID-19, enrolled during active disease. The CDR3 region is CASSTGQSLNTEAFF. The CDR3 nucleotides are TGTGCCAGCAGCACGGGACAGTCTCTGAACACTGAAGCTTTCTTT.